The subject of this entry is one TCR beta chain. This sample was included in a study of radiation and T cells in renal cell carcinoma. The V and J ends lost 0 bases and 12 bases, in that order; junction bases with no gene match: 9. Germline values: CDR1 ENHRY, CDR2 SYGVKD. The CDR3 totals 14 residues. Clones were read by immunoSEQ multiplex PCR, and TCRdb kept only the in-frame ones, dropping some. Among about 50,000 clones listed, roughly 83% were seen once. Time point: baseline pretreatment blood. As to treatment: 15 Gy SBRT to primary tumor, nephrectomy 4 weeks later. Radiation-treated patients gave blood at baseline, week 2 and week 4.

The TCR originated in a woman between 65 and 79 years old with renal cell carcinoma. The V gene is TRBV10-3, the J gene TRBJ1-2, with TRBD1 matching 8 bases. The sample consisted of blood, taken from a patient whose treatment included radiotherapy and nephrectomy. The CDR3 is CAISESKSRGLHTF. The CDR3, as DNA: TGTGCCATCAGTGAGTCGAAGTCCAGGGGGCTCCACACCTTC.